The 27 T cell receptor beta chains listed next were all sequenced from one sample in a study of T-cell memory formation after mild COVID-19. TCRdb fed the 5' RACE reads into MiXCR, producing one record per CDR3 protein. The data contain some 210,000 distinct CDR3 sequences, about a sixth of them singletons. The source material was PBMCs or a T cell subset sorted from them (not recorded which). The receptor set was obtained from an adult woman who had mild COVID-19 (a few samples of this study predate the infection). Cell type and time point are not known.

This clonotype was seen a few times. V usage is TRBV7-9 and J usage is TRBJ1-4, with 7 bases aligning to TRBD1. CDR3 length equals 15 residues. Germline V gives CDR1 SEHNR, CDR2 FQNEAQ (reference sequence). The V and J ends lost 1 base and 6 bases, in that order; junction bases with no gene match: 5. The CDR3 region has the DNA TGTGCCAGCAGCTTAGGACGGGGACAGTATGAAAAACTGTTTTTT. It encodes CASSLGRGQYEKLFF.

The J gene is TRBJ1-5, the V gene TRBV6-1, with 9 bases aligning to TRBD1. CDR3 length equals 15 residues. Unmatched junction bases numbered 6, after V lost 7 bases and J lost 2 bases. From germline, CDR1 is MNHNS and CDR2 SASEGT. The CDR3 protein is CASIQGAQGNQPQHF. The DNA for the CDR3 is TGTGCCAGCATACAGGGGGCTCAAGGCAATCAGCCCCAGCATTTT.

V gene TRBV6-5 combines with J gene TRBJ2-3; 7 nucleotides agree with TRBD1. J was trimmed by 2 bases and V by 8 bases; bases with no gene match: 10. Germline CDR1 MNHEY, CDR2 SVGAGI. This CDR3 has 15 residues. The DNA for the CDR3 is TGTGCCAGCCGGGACAGCCCTTCTTCCACAGATACGCAGTATTTT. Residues: CASRDSPSSTDTQYF.

The V gene is TRBV18, the J gene TRBJ2-2; TRBD1 matches at 7 bases. This CDR3 contains 13 residues. The V gene's germline CDR1 is KGHSH and CDR2 LQKENI. Trimming at V came to 4 bases and at J to 6 bases, leaving 2 bases not matched to a gene. In nucleotides, the CDR3 is TGTGCCAGCTCACGAGACAGGGCCGGGGAGCTGTTTTTT. Protein: CASSRDRAGELFF.

The V and J genes are TRBV11-1 and TRBJ2-1, with 8 positions matching TRBD2. Germline trimming cut 6 bases from V and 7 bases from J; bases unmatched to any gene: 8. The CDR3 is 14 residues long. The germline CDR1 and CDR2 sequences are SGHAT and FQDESV (reference sequence). The CDR3 loop reads CASSSGLARNEQFF. CDR3 DNA sequence: TGTGCCAGCAGTTCAGGACTAGCCCGAAATGAGCAGTTCTTC.

The chain carries TRBV12-3 or TRBV12-4 and TRBJ1-6; D ambiguous. The V end was cut by 5 bases, the J end by 8 bases, with 13 bases between. The CDR3 contains 14 residues. In DNA form, the CDR3 reads TGTGCCAGCAGTCTCTGGACGGGAGATTCACCCCTCCACTTT. Its protein product is CASSLWTGDSPLHF.

This clonotype occurred a few times. The rearrangement joins TRBV4-3 to TRBJ2-1, with 8 nucleotides matching TRBD2. The CDR3 runs 16 residues. The junction had 7 bases not matched to a gene; V was cut back by 0 bases and J by 6 bases. Germline values: CDR1 LGHNA, CDR2 YSLEER. The CDR3 spells CASSQEYTSGTNEQFF. The CDR3 nucleotides read TGCGCCAGCAGCCAAGAGTATACTAGCGGTACCAATGAGCAGTTCTTC.

This chain connects TRBV3-1 to TRBJ2-1; D might be TRBD1 (5 bases). The CDR3 has 18 amino acids. Trimming left V 0 bases short and J 4 bases short, with 19 bases between. Germline V gives CDR1 LGHDT, CDR2 YNNKEL (reference sequence). The CDR3 reads CASSQDRQFVGSYNEQFF. In DNA, the CDR3 is TGTGCCAGCAGCCAAGATCGACAGTTCGTGGGGTCTTACAATGAGCAGTTCTTC.

This clonotype occurred a few times. The CDR3 DNA reads as TGTGCCAGCAGCCTCACGGACCAGGGCAACGGCGAGCAGTACTTC. Translating gives CASSLTDQGNGEQYF. The genes are TRBV12-3 or TRBV12-4 and TRBJ2-7, with a possible D match to TRBD1 (5 bases). Trimming cost V 6 bases and J 6 bases, with 21 bases left between them. The CDR3 spans 15 residues.

This clonotype was counted only a few times. The gene calls are TRBV5-1 and TRBJ2-5; D ambiguous. CDR1 is SGHRS and CDR2 is YFSETQ in the germline V gene. The length of the CDR3 is 13 residues. The V gene lost 0 bases and the J gene lost 5 bases, with 8 bases spanning the gap. The CDR3 sequence: CASSLEWGETQYF. The CDR3 DNA reads as TGCGCCAGCAGCTTGGAATGGGGTGAGACCCAGTACTTC.

The chain has TRBV15 and TRBJ2-3; D is ambiguous. The CDR3 consists of 13 residues. From germline, CDR1 is LNHNV and CDR2 YYDKDF (reference sequence). V lost 6 bases and J lost 6, with 13 bases in between. The chain's CDR3 is CATSTGKRDTQYF. The CDR3 coding sequence is TGTGCCACCAGTACGGGCAAACGTGATACGCAGTATTTT.

The chain joins TRBV9 to TRBJ1-2; D is undetermined. The germline CDR1 and CDR2 sequences are SGDLS and YYNGEE. The CDR3 spans 14 residues. With 3 bases removed from V and 5 bases from J, the gap between germline ends came to 14 bases. This CDR3 reads CASSAYNSGYGYTF. CDR3 DNA: TGTGCCAGCAGCGCCTATAATAGTGGGTATGGCTACACCTTC.

The V gene is TRBV7-3, the J gene TRBJ2-6; D is uncertain. Looked up from germline, CDR1 is SGHTA and CDR2 is FQGTGA. This CDR3 spans 14 amino acids. Trimming removed 5 bases from V and 8 bases from J, with 13 bases in between. In DNA, the CDR3 is TGTGCCAGCAGCCCCACTTGGATGACCAACGTCCTGACTTTC. Amino acid sequence: CASSPTWMTNVLTF.

The chain combines TRBV7-8 with TRBJ2-1; 7 bases fit TRBD1. Looked up from germline, CDR1 is SGHVS and CDR2 is FQNEAQ. Unmatched junction bases numbered 9, after V lost 0 bases and J lost 7 bases. The CDR3 contains 16 residues. CDR3 nucleotide sequence: TGTGCCAGCAGCTTAGCGCCGAGGGGGCGAGGGAATGAGCAGTTCTTC. It yields the protein CASSLAPRGRGNEQFF.

A few counts support this clonotype. The gene calls are TRBV3-1 and TRBJ2-2, with a possible D match to TRBD2 (5 bases). The CDR3 spans 12 residues. CDR1 is LGHDT and CDR2 is YNNKEL in the germline V gene (reference sequence). The germline V and J ends were trimmed by 10 bases and 6 bases, with 12 bases remaining between them. CDR3 nucleotides: TGTGCCACGTCGGGGATTTCCGGGGAGCTGTTTTTT. Translating it yields CATSGISGELFF.

The chain joins TRBV18 to TRBJ2-3; 12 bases align to TRBD2. The CDR3 totals 16 residues. J was trimmed by 5 bases and V by 3 bases; bases with no gene match: 6. The germline V gene has CDR1 KGHSH and CDR2 LQKENI. The CDR3 here is CASSPTSGRVGDTQYF. The CDR3 DNA sequence: TGTGCCAGCTCACCGACTAGCGGGAGAGTCGGAGATACGCAGTATTTT.

Ten or more counts support this clonotype. V and J are TRBV7-8 and TRBJ1-1; 7 bases are a match to TRBD1. Germline assignment: CDR1 SGHVS and CDR2 FQNEAQ. The CDR3 is 15 residues long. V shed 1 base, J shed 0 bases, and the junction held 2 bases outside the gene matches. In nucleotides, the CDR3 is TGTGCCAGCAGCTTAGGGGGACAGTTGAACACTGAAGCTTTCTTT. Its translation is CASSLGGQLNTEAFF.

There are a few counts of this clonotype. The J gene is TRBJ1-1, the V gene TRBV5-5; D is unclear. Germline V gene sequence: CDR1 SGHKS, CDR2 YYEKEE (reference sequence). The V end lost 1 base, the J end lost 1 base, and 11 bases lay between the germline ends. The CDR3 consists of 15 residues. The CDR3: CASSLSVLQNTEAFF. Written as DNA, the CDR3 is TGTGCCAGCAGCTTGTCGGTACTGCAGAACACTGAAGCTTTCTTT.

The V gene is TRBV12-3 or TRBV12-4, the J gene TRBJ2-7; D might be TRBD2 (8 bases). Deletions cut 5 bases from V and 9 bases from J, with 26 bases between. CDR3 length: 16 residues. The CDR3 region has the DNA TGTGCCAGCAGTCTTAGGGGGCCTCTAGCGGGTGCTTTGCAGTACTTC. Protein sequence: CASSLRGPLAGALQYF.

This clonotype came up a few times. The chain employs TRBV12-3 or TRBV12-4 and TRBJ1-2; 7 positions match TRBD1. Unmatched junction bases numbered 6, after V lost 6 bases and J lost 2 bases. CDR3 length: 14 residues. The CDR3 loop reads CASRGDRRNYGYTF. As DNA, the CDR3 is TGTGCCAGCAGGGGGGACAGAAGGAACTATGGCTACACCTTC.

This clonotype occurred many times. The chain uses TRBV20-1 and TRBJ2-3; 9 bases match TRBD2. This CDR3 is 13 amino acids long. Germline V gives CDR1 DFQATT, CDR2 SNEGSKA (reference sequence). J gave up 7 bases and V 1 base, and 3 bases lay outside the gene matches. In nucleotides, the CDR3 is TGCAGTGCTAGAGCCCCTAGCGGGAATACGCAGTATTTT. It specifies CSARAPSGNTQYF.

J is TRBJ2-1 and V is TRBV6-6; D ambiguous. The germline CDR1 and CDR2 sequences are MNHNY and SVGAGI (reference sequence). Trimming removed 6 bases at V and 8 bases at J, with 11 bases between. The CDR3 totals 12 residues. The CDR3 here is CASSPNGDEQFF. CDR3 coding DNA: TGTGCCAGCAGCCCTAACGGCGATGAGCAGTTCTTC.

This clonotype was observed a few times. The V call is TRBV2, the J call TRBJ2-1, with 7 nucleotides matching TRBD2. The CDR3 has 15 residues. Germline lookup yields CDR1 SNHLY and CDR2 FYNNEI. The trim removed 6 bases at V and 2 bases at J, leaving 7 bases unmatched. For the CDR3, the DNA is TGTGCCAGCAGGAGAGGGCTAGCGGCCTACAATGAGCAGTTCTTC. Encoded protein: CASRRGLAAYNEQFF.

The rearrangement uses TRBV6-6 and TRBJ1-2, with 7 bases lining up with TRBD1. Germline lookup yields CDR1 MNHNY and CDR2 SVGAGI (reference sequence). The ends lost 6 bases at V and 0 bases at J; junction bases unmatched: 4. The CDR3 is 14 amino acids. CDR3 sequence reads: CASSPTGPNYGYTF. The DNA of the CDR3 is TGTGCCAGCAGCCCGACAGGGCCTAACTATGGCTACACCTTC.

The J gene is TRBJ1-2, the V gene TRBV5-1, with a tentative D call TRBD1 (5 bases). Between the trimmed V and J ends, which lost 2 bases and 5 bases, there was a span of 10 bases. Germline CDR1 SGHRS, CDR2 YFSETQ. The CDR3 runs 13 residues. The CDR3 coding sequence is TGCGCCAGCAGCTTTCGGCAGGGATATGGCTACACCTTC. Translated: CASSFRQGYGYTF.

The chain carries TRBV6-1 and TRBJ1-1; unclear D gene. This CDR3 contains 14 residues. Looked up from germline, CDR1 is MNHNS and CDR2 is SASEGT. The V end was cut by 2 bases, the J end by 2 bases, with 9 bases between. In nucleotides, the CDR3 is TGTGCCAGCAGTGAACACAGCTCAAACACTGAAGCTTTCTTT. Translating it yields CASSEHSSNTEAFF.

The chain carries TRBV28 and TRBJ2-6; weak D call: TRBD1 (5 bases). This CDR3 region has 17 residues. The V end was cut by 3 bases, the J end by 2 bases, with 14 bases between. Germline V gene lookup returns CDR1 MDHEN and CDR2 SYDVKM. CDR3 DNA sequence: TGTGCCAGCAGTTTGGCCCTCCAGGGTCCTGGGGCCAACGTCCTGACTTTC. Translating gives CASSLALQGPGANVLTF.